The 10 T cell receptor beta chains below come from one sample, sequenced in a study of T-cell reconstitution after alpha-beta-depleted transplantation in children (dated by TCRdb to 2015 to 2016). Library prep was done by PCR. The sample was run on an Illumina HiSeq 2500. TCR libraries were prepared with molecular barcoding, using unique molecular identifiers to normalize TCRbeta repertoire quantification. TCRdb's own reprocessing of the public reads used fastp at Q25 and MiXCR and kept productive beta chains. Each record represents a unique CDR3 protein, reported with the most common genes and DNA among its rows. Within this sample are 420,000 or so distinct CDR3 sequences, with approximately 11% of them counted one time only. In total, the top ten clones hold roughly 5% of the sample. The sample consisted of PBMCs from the stem cell graft donor, taken from the stem cell graft. All receptors derive from a human donor who donated a stem cell graft to a child with acute myeloid leukemia.

The sample holds many counts of this clonotype. This chain links TRBV5-1 with TRBJ2-7; 8 bases fit TRBD1. CDR1 SGHRS and CDR2 YFSETQ come from the germline V gene. The CDR3 runs to 14 residues. V dropped 4 bases and J dropped 2; count of bases not matched to a gene: 5. CDR3 loop: CASSRLGQAYEQYF. CDR3 DNA: TGCGCCAGCAGCCGTTTGGGACAGGCCTACGAGCAGTACTTC.

In its sample, this clonotype was seen many times. This sequence joins TRBV10-3 and TRBJ1-2, with TRBD1 matching 9 bases. Germline V gene sequence: CDR1 ENHRY, CDR2 SYGVKD. CDR3 length equals 15 residues. The V segment lost 4 bases and the J segment 2 bases; nucleotides outside the gene matches: 5. CDR3 in amino acids: CAISVGTGQNYGYTF. DNA of the CDR3: TGTGCCATCAGTGTCGGGACAGGGCAAAACTATGGCTACACCTTC.

In its sample, this clonotype was seen a few times. The rearrangement joins TRBV7-9 to TRBJ2-1; D may match TRBD1 or TRBD2 (5 bases each). CDR1 SEHNR and CDR2 FQNEAQ come from the germline V gene (reference sequence). The CDR3 totals 14 residues. Trimming shortened V by 2 bases and J by 5 bases, and 10 bases separated the two germline ends. Written as DNA, the CDR3 is TGTGCCAGCAGCTTACTGGGGACCGACAATGAGCAGTTCTTC. This encodes CASSLLGTDNEQFF.

The chain employs TRBV6-1 and TRBJ2-7; D gene uncertain. The CDR3 spans 13 residues. CDR1 MNHNS and CDR2 SASEGT come from the germline V gene. V lost 3 bases, J lost 3 bases, and 9 bases lay in between. CDR3 DNA sequence: TGTGCCAGCAGTGATCCAGCAAACTACGAGCAGTACGTC. Encoded protein: CASSDPANYEQYV.

In this sample, this clonotype turned up a few times. V gene TRBV25-1 combines with J gene TRBJ1-3; 8 bases align to TRBD1. The CDR3 is 16 residues long. Germline lookup yields CDR1 MGHDK and CDR2 SYGVNS. Unmatched junction bases numbered 5, after V lost 4 bases and J lost 0 bases. The CDR3 protein is CASSGWTGNSGNTIYF. CDR3 DNA sequence: TGTGCCAGCAGTGGCTGGACAGGGAACTCTGGAAACACCATATATTTT.

This sequence joins TRBV7-2 and TRBJ2-6; D uncertain. CDR1 and CDR2 (germline): SGHTA, FQGNSA. V shed 4 bases and J shed 1 base, with 11 bases lying between them. This CDR3 has 16 amino acids. CDR3 nucleotide sequence: TGTGCCAGCAGCTCTATTCAGTTATCTGGGGCCAACGTCCTGACTTTC. Protein: CASSSIQLSGANVLTF.

This clonotype was seen ten or more times. The genes are TRBV15 and TRBJ2-5; no clear D gene. V lost 8 bases to trimming and J lost 5 bases, with 18 bases between them. CDR1 and CDR2 from the germline V gene are LNHNV and YYDKDF (reference sequence). The CDR3 loop spans 14 amino acids. In DNA, the CDR3 is TGTGCCACCGGGAAGGGTCTAGTGAGGGAGACCCAGTACTTC. Residues: CATGKGLVRETQYF.

This clonotype was observed a few times. The chain combines TRBV24-1 with TRBJ2-5; a weak D match, TRBD2 (5 bases). The CDR3 loop spans 15 amino acids. V lost 6 bases to trimming and J lost 3 bases, with 16 bases between them. Looked up from germline, CDR1 is KGHDR and CDR2 is SFDVKD. CDR3 coding DNA: TGTGCCACCAGTACTTTCGCTCTAGCTGAAGAGACCCAGTACTTC. This sequence encodes CATSTFALAEETQYF.

This clonotype was found many times. The V call is TRBV5-1, the J call TRBJ2-3; maybe TRBD2 (5 bases). This CDR3 has 15 amino acids. In germline, CDR1 is SGHRS, CDR2 YFSETQ. Trimming took 0 bases from V and 3 from J, leaving 11 bases between them. The chain's CDR3 is CASSLAQRGTDTQYF. For the CDR3, the DNA is TGCGCCAGCAGCTTGGCCCAACGCGGGACAGATACGCAGTATTTT.

The J gene is TRBJ1-1, the V gene TRBV15; 8 bases align to TRBD1. V trimming: 5 bases; J trimming: 1 base; junction bases outside the gene matches: 9. The CDR3 contains 16 residues. The V gene's germline CDR1 is LNHNV and CDR2 YYDKDF (reference sequence). The CDR3 reads CATSFPGTGPNTEAFF. The CDR3 region has the DNA TGTGCCACCAGCTTTCCGGGGACAGGCCCGAACACTGAAGCTTTCTTT.